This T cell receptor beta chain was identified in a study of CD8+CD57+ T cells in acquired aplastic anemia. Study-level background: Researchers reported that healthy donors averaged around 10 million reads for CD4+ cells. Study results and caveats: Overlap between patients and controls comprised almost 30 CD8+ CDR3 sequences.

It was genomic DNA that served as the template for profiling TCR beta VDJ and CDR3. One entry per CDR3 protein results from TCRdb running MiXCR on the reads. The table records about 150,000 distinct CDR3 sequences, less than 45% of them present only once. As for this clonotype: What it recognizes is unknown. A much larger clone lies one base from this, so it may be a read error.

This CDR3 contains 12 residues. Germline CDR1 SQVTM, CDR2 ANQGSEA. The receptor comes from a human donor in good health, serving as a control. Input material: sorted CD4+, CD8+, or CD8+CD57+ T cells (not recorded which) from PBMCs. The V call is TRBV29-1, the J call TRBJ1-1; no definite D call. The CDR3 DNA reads TGCAGCGTTGAAGATCCCGGACGGGAAGCTCTCTTT. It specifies CSVEDPGREALF.